Detailed here is one TCR beta chain. This sample was taken from a study of blood T cell repertoires in COVID-19. The table came from immunoSEQ multiplex PCR; TCRdb's copy has only in-frame clones and leaves some out. The table records 95,000 or so clones, under 90% of them present only once. CDR1 LNHDA and CDR2 SQIVND come from the germline V gene (reference sequence). Trimming removed 7 bases at V and 0 bases at J, with 19 bases between. This CDR3 is 16 amino acids long. The chain joins TRBV19 to TRBJ2-7, with D maybe TRBD1 (5 bases). Sequencing was carried out using peripheral blood. This receptor was taken from a human donor in a cohort sampled during active COVID-19. The CDR3 bases are TGTGCCAGTATGCCCGGACAATCCCATTGCTCCTACGAGCAGTACTTC. It codes for CASMPGQSHCSYEQYF.